The 29 T cell receptor beta chains reported below all come from one sample, sequenced in a study of early T cells in non-severe SARS-CoV-2 infection. One entry per CDR3 protein results from TCRdb running MiXCR on the 5' RACE reads. The sample includes fewer than 85,000 distinct CDR3 sequences, 10% to 15% of them seen just once. Specimen: whole blood. These receptors came from an adult who was a healthcare worker with PCR-confirmed SARS-CoV-2 infection or an uninfected control (not recorded which).

This chain links TRBV6-5 with TRBJ1-6, with D unclear. Germline loops: CDR1 MNHEY, CDR2 SVGAGI. Trimming left V 8 bases short and J 7 bases short, with 18 bases between. CDR3 length equals 15 residues. The CDR3 bases are TGTGCCAGCTGGGAGGGTAAGGGCAGGAATTCACCCCTCCACTTT. Translation gives CASWEGKGRNSPLHF.

This clonotype appeared many times. The chain uses TRBV9 and TRBJ2-6; tentative D call: TRBD1 (5 bases). The CDR3 totals 13 residues. The V gene's germline CDR1 is SGDLS and CDR2 YYNGEE. Trimming pared 7 bases from V and 0 bases from J, leaving 5 bases between. CDR3 in amino acids: CASDSSGANVLTF. The CDR3 DNA sequence: TGTGCCAGCGACAGCTCTGGGGCCAACGTCCTGACTTTC.

In this sample, this clonotype turned up a few times. J is TRBJ1-5 and V is TRBV5-1; TRBD1 is a possible D gene (5 bases). Germline V lookup: CDR1 SGHRS, CDR2 YFSETQ. This CDR3 is built from 12 residues. The ends were cut back, 10 bases at V and 2 bases at J, with 10 bases in the middle. The CDR3 sequence: CAVSGGNQPQHF. The CDR3 region has the DNA TGCGCCGTTTCGGGGGGCAATCAGCCCCAGCATTTT.

This clonotype has at least ten counts. The V call is TRBV30, the J call TRBJ2-7; D might be TRBD2 (5 bases). From germline, CDR1 is GTSNPN and CDR2 SVGIG (reference sequence). The CDR3 is 15 amino acids. V was pared by 0 bases and J by 4 bases, with 16 bases between. The CDR3 region has the DNA TGTGCCTGGAGTGTACTTGAGGGTCTTAGGTACGAGCAGTACTTC. Its protein is CAWSVLEGLRYEQYF. Full variable domain (rest looked up from reference TRBV30 and TRBJ2-7): SQTIHQWPATLVQPVGSPLSLECTVEGTSNPNLYWYRQAAGRGLQLLFYSVGIGQISSEVPQNLSASRPQDRQFILSSKKLLLSDSGFYLCAWSVLEGLRYEQYFGPGTRLTVT.

This clonotype showed up just a few times. This chain links TRBV5-1 with TRBJ2-3; maybe TRBD1 (6 bases). This CDR3 spans 15 amino acids. The V end was cut by 4 bases, the J end by 0 bases, with 12 bases between. Germline values: CDR1 SGHRS, CDR2 YFSETQ. The CDR3 DNA reads TGCGCCAGCAGCAGGACAGTGACGAGCACAGATACGCAGTATTTT. Protein product: CASSRTVTSTDTQYF.

The sample holds a few counts of this clonotype. The chain employs TRBV5-1 and TRBJ2-5; TRBD1 aligns across 8 bases. The CDR3 contains 17 residues. Germline-derived CDR1 and CDR2 are SGHRS and YFSETQ. J was trimmed by 2 bases and V by 2 bases; bases with no gene match: 11. The CDR3 coding sequence is TGCGCCAGCAGCTTCGCGGACAGGGATCCACTACAAGAGACCCAGTACTTC. Its protein product is CASSFADRDPLQETQYF.

This clonotype was counted at least ten times. The chain uses TRBV30 and TRBJ2-7, with D hard to call. Germline V gene lookup returns CDR1 GTSNPN and CDR2 SVGIG (reference sequence). The V end was cut by 0 bases, the J end by 6 bases, with 12 bases between. The CDR3 has 13 residues. The CDR3, as DNA: TGTGCCTGGAGTGTTGGCCCGAGGAGCGAGCAGTACTTC. Its translation is CAWSVGPRSEQYF.

Comment on this clonotype: A much larger clone differs from this one at a single base, so this may be a read error. The J gene is TRBJ2-1, the V gene TRBV27; 10 bases fit TRBD2. CDR3 size: 15 residues. V shed 8 bases, J shed 6 bases, and the junction held 10 bases outside the gene matches. Germline V lookup: CDR1 MNHEY, CDR2 SMNVEV (reference sequence). CDR3: CASGWSGGASNEQFF. In DNA, the CDR3 is TGTGCCAGCGGTTGGAGCGGGGGGGCAAGCAATGAGCAGTTCTTC.

This clonotype was recorded at least ten times. The genes are TRBV4-1 and TRBJ2-1; possible D gene TRBD2, 6 bases. V dropped 0 bases and J dropped 12 bases, with 21 bases sitting between them. The CDR3 spans 16 residues. Germline CDR1 and CDR2: MGHRA and YSYEKL. The CDR3 DNA reads as TGCGCCAGCAGCCAAGATAATGGGGGGAGAGGTGATATGCAGTTCTTC. Translated: CASSQDNGGRGDMQFF.

V is TRBV11-3 and J is TRBJ2-1; D assignment may be TRBD1 or TRBD2 (5 bases each). Germline CDR1 is SGHNT and CDR2 is YENEEA. This CDR3 spans 17 amino acids. V was clipped by 3 bases and J by 2 bases, with 17 bases between them. This CDR3 is CASSFGRGASPYNEQFF. The CDR3 DNA follows: TGTGCCAGCAGCTTCGGACGGGGCGCGAGTCCCTACAATGAGCAGTTCTTC.

This clonotype was recorded many times. This chain joins TRBV7-8 and TRBJ1-1, with no clear D. The CDR3 length is 14 residues. V dropped 0 bases and J dropped 2 bases, with 7 bases sitting between them. Germline CDR1 and CDR2: SGHVS and FQNEAQ. This CDR3 reads CASSLAHLNTEAFF. The CDR3, as DNA: TGTGCCAGCAGCTTAGCCCACCTTAACACTGAAGCTTTCTTT.

This clonotype was found a few times. V usage is TRBV7-2 and J usage is TRBJ1-1, with D maybe TRBD1 (6 bases). The V end was cut by 1 base, the J end by 8 bases, with 11 bases between. Germline V lookup: CDR1 SGHTA, CDR2 FQGNSA. The CDR3 has 13 amino acids. The CDR3 protein is CASSLDRTGEAFF. CDR3 coding DNA: TGTGCCAGCAGCTTAGATCGCACAGGGGAAGCTTTCTTT.

The chain links TRBV18 to TRBJ1-1; no reliable D call. Germline V lookup: CDR1 KGHSH, CDR2 LQKENI. V dropped 2 bases and J dropped 4 bases, with 8 bases sitting between them. This CDR3 is built from 13 residues. The CDR3 DNA reads as TGTGCCAGCTCACCAAGTAAGGGCACTGAAGCTTTCTTT. This translates into CASSPSKGTEAFF.

The V gene is TRBV12-1, the J gene TRBJ2-5; the tabulated D call, TRBD2, remains unverified against the DNA. TRBV12-1 corresponds to a pseudogene. The CDR3 consists of 21 residues. Written as DNA, the CDR3 is TGTGCCAGCAGCTTTTGTTTGAAGGCCCCACTGAGGCGGAAGGGCCAAGAGACCCAGTACTTC. The encoded protein is CASSFCLKAPLRRKGQETQYF.

Remarks on this clonotype: With a much larger clone just one base away, this may be a read error. This rearrangement joins TRBV25-1 to TRBJ2-7; TRBD2 agrees at 10 bases. The germline gives CDR1 MGHDK, CDR2 SYGVNS. CDR3 length: 13 residues. CDR3 nucleotides: TGTACCAGCTCTAGCGGGAGAGGCGACGAGCAGTACTTC. As protein: CTSSSGRGDEQYF.

This rearrangement joins TRBV12-3 or TRBV12-4 to TRBJ2-1; no clear D gene. This CDR3 contains 16 residues. Trimming stripped 3 bases from V and 0 bases from J, with 12 bases between. Here the CDR3 reads CASSLFGHSSYNEQFF. The DNA of the CDR3 is TGTGCCAGCAGTTTGTTTGGCCACAGCTCCTACAATGAGCAGTTCTTC.

Ten or more counts support this clonotype. The chain carries TRBV19 and TRBJ1-5; D perhaps matches TRBD1 (5 bases). The germline gives CDR1 LNHDA, CDR2 SQIVND (reference sequence). The CDR3 runs to 15 residues. V was clipped by 4 bases and J by 0 bases, with 10 bases between them. This chain's CDR3 is CASSTDRNSNQPQHF. CDR3 DNA: TGTGCCAGTAGTACCGACAGAAATAGCAATCAGCCCCAGCATTTT.

At least ten counts were recorded for this clonotype. The chain couples TRBV4-1 to TRBJ2-7, with TRBD2 matching over 7 bases. Germline V gene lookup returns CDR1 MGHRA and CDR2 YSYEKL. With 4 bases clipped from V and 0 bases from J, the junction kept 9 bases outside the gene matches. The CDR3 loop spans 16 amino acids. CDR3 nucleotide sequence: TGCGCCAGCAGCCCCCTTCCGGGGGGAAACTCCTACGAGCAGTACTTC. Protein sequence: CASSPLPGGNSYEQYF.

V usage is TRBV6-6 and J usage is TRBJ2-1; no definite D call. V shed 2 bases and J shed 3 bases, with 11 bases lying between them. CDR3 length: 15 amino acids. Germline-derived CDR1 and CDR2 are MNHNY and SVGAGI (reference sequence). DNA for the CDR3: TGTGCCAGCAGTTACGGGCAACTGAGCTACAATGAGCAGTTCTTC. Its translation is CASSYGQLSYNEQFF.

Only a few counts were recorded for this clonotype. The rearrangement uses TRBV27 and TRBJ2-7; D gene ambiguous. The V end was cut by 1 base, the J end by 6 bases, with 13 bases between. The CDR3 runs 14 residues. CDR1 is MNHEY and CDR2 is SMNVEV in the germline V gene (reference sequence). The CDR3 loop reads CASSLYLGSSEQYF. As DNA, the CDR3 is TGTGCCAGCAGTTTATACCTAGGTAGCAGCGAGCAGTACTTC.

This clonotype was seen many times. The rearrangement joins TRBV5-1 to TRBJ2-5, with TRBD2 as a possible D gene (6 bases). V shed 4 bases and J shed 5 bases, with 18 bases lying between them. The CDR3 runs to 15 residues. CDR1 is SGHRS, CDR2 YFSETQ, per germline. CDR3 sequence (DNA): TGCGCCAGCAGCGCTACCGGGACTTGGCATGAGACCCAGTACTTC. Residues: CASSATGTWHETQYF.

The chain links TRBV4-1 to TRBJ2-5, with 10 positions matching TRBD1. The length of the CDR3 is 16 residues. CDR1 and CDR2 from the germline V gene are MGHRA and YSYEKL. The ends lost 0 bases at V and 6 bases at J; junction bases unmatched: 7. The CDR3: CASSQDKDRGYQTQYF. The CDR3 bases are TGCGCCAGCAGCCAAGACAAGGACAGGGGGTATCAGACCCAGTACTTC.

With regard to this clonotype: At one end, the junction sequence differs from germline, possibly due to a read error. This chain uses TRBV29-1 with TRBJ2-1, with 7 bases lining up with TRBD2. The germline CDR1 and CDR2 sequences are SQVTM and ANQGSEA. The CDR3 has 15 amino acids. The CDR3 reads CSGLGGTSSFNEQFF. Written as DNA, the CDR3 is TGCAGCGGGCTGGGGGGGACGAGCTCCTTCAATGAGCAGTTCTTC.

This clonotype was observed at least ten times. CDR3 in amino acids: CASSAGGGQSNYGYTF. Written as DNA, the CDR3 is TGTGCCAGCAGCGCCGGTGGGGGACAGAGTAACTATGGCTACACCTTC. The chain employs TRBV11-2 and TRBJ1-2; TRBD1 aligns across 7 bases. CDR1 is SGHAT and CDR2 is FQNNGV in the germline V gene. The CDR3 is 16 amino acids. Trimming removed 5 bases from V and 1 base from J; junction bases left unmatched: 10.

This clonotype appeared a few times. The CDR3 sequence: CSASGDGSSYEQYF. The CDR3 DNA sequence: TGCAGTGCTTCGGGGGACGGTAGCTCCTACGAGCAGTACTTC. J is TRBJ2-7 and V is TRBV20-1, with D possibly TRBD2 on 6 matching bases. The CDR3 has 14 amino acids. V dropped 5 bases and J dropped 0 bases, with 14 bases sitting between them. Germline assignment: CDR1 DFQATT and CDR2 SNEGSKA (reference sequence).

There are many counts of this clonotype. The chain has TRBV20-1 and TRBJ2-1, with 12 bases aligning to TRBD1. With 5 bases clipped from V and 9 bases from J, the junction kept 5 bases outside the gene matches. The V gene's germline CDR1 is DFQATT and CDR2 SNEGSKA (reference sequence). This CDR3 region has 13 residues. The CDR3: CSAAGQGAGEQFF. For the CDR3, the DNA is TGCAGTGCTGCGGGACAGGGGGCGGGTGAGCAGTTCTTC.

This clonotype has more than one count but fewer than ten. The chain carries TRBV21-1 and TRBJ2-5; the table gives TRBD1 as D, unverified against the DNA. TRBV21-1 is a pseudogene locus. CDR3 length: 20 amino acids. The CDR3 region is CASSKVPSRGVPGEQETQYF. The CDR3 DNA sequence: TGTGCCAGCAGCAAAGTACCTTCTAGGGGGGTCCCAGGGGAACAAGAGACCCAGTACTTC.

The table lists this clonotype with many counts. The chain is built from TRBV2 and TRBJ2-3, with 9 bases that match TRBD1. This CDR3 contains 17 residues. Germline-derived CDR1 and CDR2 are SNHLY and FYNNEI. J lost 4 bases, V lost 3 bases, and 11 bases had no gene match. The CDR3 spells CASSDLTGQGLSDTQYF. CDR3 DNA sequence: TGTGCCAGCAGTGATTTGACGGGACAGGGTCTTTCAGATACGCAGTATTTT.

This clonotype was seen many times. The chain uses TRBV29-1 and TRBJ2-7, with TRBD1 matching 7 bases. The CDR3 is made up of 13 amino acids. Per the germline V gene, CDR1 is SQVTM and CDR2 is ANQGSEA. V trimming: 7 bases; J trimming: 3 bases; junction bases outside the gene matches: 9. This chain's CDR3 is CSAGLGTDYEQYF. DNA for the CDR3: TGCAGCGCTGGGCTAGGGACAGACTACGAGCAGTACTTC.